The present entry profiles one T cell receptor (beta chain) with its context. Its antigen is not identified. With 2 bases clipped from V and 5 bases from J, the junction kept 6 bases outside the gene matches. This CDR3 comprises 15 residues. The V gene's germline CDR1 is MNHEY and CDR2 SVGAGI. This specimen comes from a study of beta chain features in type 1 diabetes. As every portion of the isolated RNA was reverse transcribed, the sequencing read expressed TCRB transcripts. Profiled with immunoSEQ multiplex PCR; TCRdb holds only in-frame clones, not every one. The sample shows 25,000 to 30,000 clones, roughly half of them seen only once. Sorted populations all had greater than 95% purity. Study-wide results and limits: TCRB rearrangement may or may not be influenced by HLA type; here this remained unresolved. TCRB CDR3s from Type 1 diabetes patients were moderately but significantly shorter in all four CD4+ subsets. For cells with high TCR expression, cDNA sequencing could yield over-representation. Relative to healthy donors, patients appeared to have naive, central memory and Treg TCRB repertoires that were more similar.

The gene calls are TRBV6-5 and TRBJ2-5, with 9 bases fitting TRBD2. The sequenced material came from stem cell memory CD4+ T cells from blood. The clonotype originates from a man aged 25-40 years with type 1 diabetes. CDR3 nucleotide sequence: TGTGCCAGCAGTTACGGCCTAGCGGGAATGGAGACCCAGTACTTC. Residues: CASSYGLAGMETQYF.